These 5 T cell receptor beta chains came from one sample sequenced in a study of blood T cell repertoires in COVID-19. The table came from immunoSEQ multiplex PCR; TCRdb's copy has only in-frame clones and leaves some out. The table lists roughly 250,000 clones, 75% to 90% of them singletons. What was sequenced was PBMCs or T cells enriched from blood (not recorded which). The receptors stem from a woman in her forties with acute COVID-19.

This clone was seen just once. The CDR3 reads CASSHRTSGYSSYEQYF. DNA of the CDR3: TGCGCCAGCAGCCATAGGACTAGCGGGTACTCCTCCTACGAGCAGTACTTC. The chain couples TRBV4-1 to TRBJ2-7; TRBD2 aligns across 11 bases. The V gene's germline CDR1 is MGHRA and CDR2 YSYEKL. CDR3 length: 17 residues. V lost 3 bases, J lost 0 bases, and 7 bases stayed unmatched.

This chain links TRBV2 with TRBJ2-2, with 13 bases fitting TRBD2. Unmatched junction bases numbered 9, after V lost 7 bases and J lost 7 bases. Germline V gene lookup returns CDR1 SNHLY and CDR2 FYNNEI. The CDR3 covers 16 residues. CDR3 coding DNA: TGTGCCAGCACAGCGGGACTAGCGGGACTGAACGGGGAGCTGTTTTTT. It encodes CASTAGLAGLNGELFF.

The rearrangement uses TRBV5-1 and TRBJ1-6; 8 nucleotides align to TRBD1. V shed 4 bases and J 9 bases; nucleotides not matched to a gene: 9. Germline CDR1 is SGHRS and CDR2 is YFSETQ. The CDR3 has 15 amino acids. The CDR3 DNA reads TGCGCCAGCAGCGGCGGGACAGGAGAAAGTTCACCCCTCCACTTT. It specifies CASSGGTGESSPLHF.

The chain has TRBV14 and TRBJ2-7; tentatively, D is TRBD1 (6 bases). Germline V lookup: CDR1 SGHDN, CDR2 FVKESK. The CDR3 is made up of 14 amino acids. V lost 1 base and J lost 2, with 9 bases in between. The CDR3 here is CASSQAPGAYEQYF. The CDR3 region has the DNA TGTGCCAGCAGCCAAGCCCCAGGGGCCTACGAGCAGTACTTC.

V and J are TRBV14 and TRBJ1-3, with unresolved D. V lost 1 base and J lost 0, with 7 bases in between. This CDR3 has 15 residues. CDR1 and CDR2 from the germline V gene are SGHDN and FVKESK. The CDR3 DNA is TGTGCCAGCAGCCAAGCCGGGATCTCTGGAAACACCATATATTTT. It yields the protein CASSQAGISGNTIYF.